The T cell receptor (beta chain) under discussion was sequenced for a study of blood T cell repertoires in COVID-19. Study in general: T cells, B-cell-depleted T cells, or PBMCs provided the cDNA or gDNA that served as material.

The authors' processing: Cell counts per sample came from amplifying reference gene primers. Clones were sequenced by immunoSEQ multiplex PCR, and TCRdb holds only the in-frame ones, with some missing. V and J calls plus clone size are reproduced from that table; the DNA served to infer D and trimming. The table shows approximately 240,000 clones, with about 88% occurring only once. Germline CDR1 reads LGHNA; CDR2 reads YSLEER. V was trimmed by 0 bases and J by 0 bases, leaving 18 bases between them. This CDR3 spans 18 amino acids. The table lists this clone with a count of one. This chain connects TRBV4-3 to TRBJ2-7, with D possibly matching TRBD2 (6 bases). The sequence came from a woman in her thirties or forties who had recovered from COVID-19. The sample consisted of peripheral blood. The CDR3: CASSQDSPRGEDSYEQYF. CDR3 nucleotides: TGCGCCAGCAGCCAAGATAGCCCCCGCGGGGAGGACTCCTACGAGCAGTACTTC.